One TCR beta chain is described in this entry. This sample was taken from a study of blood T cell repertoires in COVID-19. About the study: Nucleic acid was either cDNA or gDNA, and it came from T cells, B-cell-depleted T cells, or PBMCs.

Between the trimmed V and J ends, which lost 4 bases and 8 bases, there was a span of 22 bases. CDR3 size: 16 residues. In germline, CDR1 is SGHRS, CDR2 YFSETQ. Clones were sequenced by immunoSEQ multiplex PCR, and TCRdb holds only the in-frame ones, with some missing. The table records 35,000 to 45,000 clones, around 89% of them present only once. The receptor comes from a man aged 50 to 59 with active COVID-19. The V and J genes are TRBV5-1 and TRBJ2-4; a weak D match, TRBD2 (5 bases). Specimen: peripheral blood. The CDR3 DNA follows: TGCGCCAGCAGCGCCGACCCCACCCCGGGAATGGACATTCAGTACTTC. This encodes CASSADPTPGMDIQYF.